This T cell receptor (beta chain) was sequenced for a study of OX40 agonist ivuxolimab in advanced cancers. For the study in its entirety: Ivuxolimab was an agonistic, fully human IgG2 monoclonal antibody directed against OX40 (CD134), a costimulatory receptor. Intravenous ivuxolimab was administered to patients every 2 weeks at six dose levels: 0.01, 0.1, 0.3, 1.5, 3 and 10 mg/kg. Among the approximately 50 dose-escalation patients, about 19 had hepatocellular carcinoma, 15 melanoma, 9 renal cell carcinoma and 9 head and neck cancer. In the dose-escalation cohort, more than 80% of patients were male, and the mean age was approximately 60 years with a range of roughly 20 to 85. Patients were allowed to have had prior anti-PD-1, anti-PD-L1 or anti-CTLA-4 therapy, and approximately 40% of the dose-escalation patients had been treated with checkpoint inhibitors. Partial responses occurred in three dose-escalation patients: two with cutaneous melanoma and one with hepatocellular carcinoma. Peripheral TCRbeta sequencing aimed to test whether ivuxolimab altered TCR sequence diversity and caused clonal T-cell expansion. The monotherapy dose-escalation portion (N of about 52 patients) of the phase I ivuxolimab trial is reported in the paper.

To sequence the TCRbeta CDR3 region, genomic DNA was isolated from the sorted cells. The immunoSEQ Assay was used for sequencing of TCRbeta CDR3 regions. What TCRdb holds here is the immuneACCESS table cut down to in-frame rearrangements. Part of the clones is not present; checked against another copy, under half of the missing clones reflect an unresolved V gene, and the others are unexplained. The sample contains 50,000 to 80,000 clones, approximately 90% of them found a single time. The top ten hold roughly 0.45% of the sample. Notes on this clone: The clone's antigen remains unknown. Base qualities are not recorded, but no much larger clone differs from it by a single base.

Patients with a history of autoimmune disease or receiving systemic immunosuppression were excluded from the trial. Peripheral blood for TCR sequencing was drawn from every dose cohort at baseline, at cycle 4 day 1 and at cycle 7 day 1. Samples were obtained from an open-label, multicenter, first-in-human phase I dose-escalation trial of ivuxolimab. Adults with locally advanced or metastatic melanoma, renal cell carcinoma, hepatocellular carcinoma or head and neck squamous cell carcinoma were enrolled in the trial. Before TCR sequencing, CD4+ T cells and CD8+ T cells were sorted from peripheral blood as separate populations. The cysteine opens and the phenylalanine closes a CDR3 of 13 amino acids. Here the CDR3 DNA is all that survives: 39 bases in frame from base 1. The germline V gene (reference sequence) specifies LNHDA as CDR1 and SQIVND as CDR2. The V and J ends are trimmed by 10 bases and 2 bases, leaving 14 bases between them.

Study-wide conclusions, independent of this receptor: Low levels of normalized T-cell clonal expansion were also seen in some patients who did not respond. At doses from 0.1 to 3.0 mg/kg, clonal expansion was seen in both CD4+ and CD8+ blood T cells between baseline and week 6. In the 0.1-3.0 mg/kg groups, partial responders had among the lowest normalized peripheral clonal expansion, particularly in CD8+ T cells. The antigen specificity of the clonally expanded peripheral T cells was not determined. After ivuxolimab, more expanded clones were found on average in CD8+ T cells than in CD4+ T cells.

The rearrangement combines TRBV19 with TRBJ1-1; the best D guess is TRBD1, with 5 bases matching. This specimen was CD4+ or CD8+ T cells sorted from blood, taken in a trial of the OX40 agonist ivuxolimab. This sequence was found in an adult with an advanced solid tumor such as melanoma, head and neck, liver or kidney cancer. The CDR3 region has the sequence CAIRGTLNTEAFF. In nucleotides, the sequence is TGTGCCATCCGAGGGACGCTTAACACTGAAGCTTTCTTT.